Following are 12 T cell receptor beta chains from one sample sequenced in a study of T cells in Graves' hyperthyroidism and ophthalmopathy. The CDR3 regions of TCR beta were amplified from RNA transcripts. Initially, a first-round RT-PCR of the TCR CDR3 employed the HTBI primer set. TCRdb re-called the multiplex PCR reads through MiXCR, storing one row per CDR3 protein. This table has more than 550,000 distinct CDR3 sequences, over 15% appearing once. The specimen was blood. The receptors shown here come from a woman between 50 and 59 years old with Graves' hyperthyroidism that later progressed to Graves' ophthalmopathy.

This clonotype turned up a few times. The gene calls are TRBV6-1 and TRBJ2-7; D is perhaps TRBD1 or TRBD2 (5 bases each). V dropped 7 bases and J dropped 3 bases, with 16 bases sitting between them. Germline V gene data show CDR1 as MNHNS and CDR2 as SASEGT. The CDR3 extends over 14 amino acids. This CDR3 is CASTPQRGGYEQYF. The CDR3 bases are TGTGCCAGCACCCCACAGAGGGGCGGCTACGAGCAGTACTTC.

This clonotype was counted at least ten times. The chain couples TRBV30 to TRBJ2-1; D may correspond to TRBD1 or TRBD2 (6 bases each). The germline CDR1 and CDR2 sequences are GTSNPN and SVGIG (reference sequence). The V gene lost 7 bases and the J gene lost 9 bases, with 19 bases spanning the gap. This CDR3 has 13 amino acids. The CDR3 loop is CASSSGVGGEQFF. The CDR3 DNA is TGTGCCTCATCCTCGGGGGTAGGGGGTGAGCAGTTCTTC.

The J gene is TRBJ2-7, the V gene TRBV27, with D maybe TRBD1 (6 bases). This CDR3 is built from 14 residues. The V gene's germline CDR1 is MNHEY and CDR2 SMNVEV (reference sequence). V lost 6 bases and J 2 bases, leaving 14 bases between the germline ends. The CDR3 reads CASSFGAGAYEQYF. CDR3 in DNA: TGTGCCAGCAGCTTTGGGGCAGGGGCCTACGAGCAGTACTTC.

This clonotype was seen more than once but under ten times. V gene TRBV9 combines with J gene TRBJ1-3, with 9 bases that match TRBD1. The germline CDR1 and CDR2 sequences are SGDLS and YYNGEE. The CDR3 covers 18 residues. With V trimmed by 0 bases and J by 0 bases, 7 bases remained unmatched. Here the CDR3 reads CASSVATGQGNSGNTIYF. CDR3 nucleotide sequence: TGTGCCAGCAGCGTAGCTACGGGACAGGGAAACTCTGGAAACACCATATATTTT.

In DNA form, the CDR3 reads TGTGCCAGCACCATGGACAGGATGAACTATGGCTACACCTTC. It is translated as CASTMDRMNYGYTF. The chain has TRBV12-3 or TRBV12-4 and TRBJ1-2, with 7 bases matching TRBD1. The CDR3 length is 14 residues. Trimming at V came to 7 bases and at J to 2 bases, leaving 7 bases not matched to a gene.

This clonotype came up many times. The rearrangement joins TRBV2 to TRBJ1-5, with unresolved D. The CDR3 spans 15 residues. Trimming pared 8 bases from V and 5 bases from J, leaving 19 bases between. Germline lookup yields CDR1 SNHLY and CDR2 FYNNEI. Written as DNA, the CDR3 is TGTGCCAGCGGGCCTAGTTCTACGGCATATCAGCCCCAGCATTTT. It translates to CASGPSSTAYQPQHF.

A few counts support this clonotype. The J gene is TRBJ1-2, the V gene TRBV27; D remains unclear. The length of the CDR3 is 15 residues. Germline values: CDR1 MNHEY, CDR2 SMNVEV (reference sequence). V was clipped by 0 bases and J by 0 bases, with 8 bases between them. CDR3 nucleotide sequence: TGTGCCAGCAGTTTATCGTTAGGAGCTAACTATGGCTACACCTTC. Amino acids: CASSLSLGANYGYTF.

This clonotype was seen at least ten times. V gene TRBV6-6 combines with J gene TRBJ2-7; 7 positions match TRBD1. The junction had 5 bases not matched to a gene; V was cut back by 0 bases and J by 3 bases. The CDR3 consists of 15 residues. From germline, CDR1 is MNHNY and CDR2 SVGAGI (reference sequence). This CDR3 reads CASSYSGDRFYEQYF. CDR3 coding DNA: TGTGCCAGCAGTTACTCGGGGGACAGATTCTACGAGCAGTACTTC.

This chain uses TRBV27 with TRBJ2-7; either TRBD1 or TRBD2 may supply D (6 bases each). The length of the CDR3 is 15 residues. Germline CDR1 and CDR2: MNHEY and SMNVEV (reference sequence). Trimming pared 6 bases from V and 2 bases from J, leaving 17 bases between. The DNA of the CDR3 is TGTGCCAGCAGACTGGGGGGCCCGGGGACCTACGAGCAGTACTTC. Amino acids: CASRLGGPGTYEQYF.

This clonotype has only one observation. A much larger clone differs from this one at a single base, so this may be a read error. The rearrangement joins TRBV13 to TRBJ1-5; D unclear. The length of the CDR3 is 12 residues. V was pared by 4 bases and J by 6 bases, with 7 bases between. The germline gives CDR1 PRHDT, CDR2 FYEKMQ (reference sequence). The DNA for the CDR3 is TGTGCCAGCAGCTCTCTTAGTCAGCCCCAGCATTTT. Protein sequence: CASSSLSQPQHF. The full variable domain, with the rest looked up from reference TRBV13 and TRBJ1-5, is AAGVIQSPRHLIKEKRETATLKCYPIPRHDTVYWYQQGPGQDPQFLISFYEKMQSDKGSIPDRFSAQQFSDYHSELNMSSLELGDSALYFCASSSLSQPQHFGDGTRLSIL.

On this clonotype itself: A much bigger clone sits one base away, suggesting this may be a read error. The V gene is TRBV12-3 or TRBV12-4, the J gene TRBJ1-1; D gene unclear. Deletions cut 7 bases from V and 1 base from J, with 7 bases between. There are 12 residues in the CDR3. CDR3 sequence reads: CASKPGNTEAFF. In DNA, the CDR3 is TGTGCCAGCAAGCCGGGGAACACTGAAGCTTTCTTT.

The genes are TRBV27 and TRBJ1-2, with TRBD1 as a possible D gene (6 bases). Germline values: CDR1 MNHEY, CDR2 SMNVEV (reference sequence). Trimming removed 5 bases from V and 3 bases from J, with 13 bases in between. The CDR3 runs 14 residues. The CDR3 region has the DNA TGTGCCAGCAGTCCCGGCGGGGGCTACTATGGCTACACCTTC. This gives the protein CASSPGGGYYGYTF.